The present entry profiles one TCR beta chain with its context. Germline V gives CDR1 MDHEN, CDR2 SYDVKM. Trimming stripped 10 bases from V and 2 bases from J, with 9 bases between. The CDR3 consists of 12 residues. The sample belongs to a study of T cell responses to AZD1222 COVID-19 vaccine. TCRdb's table, derived via immunoSEQ multiplex PCR, lists solely in-frame clones and lacks some. This table has under 150,000 clones, about nine tenths appearing once. The chain uses TRBV28 and TRBJ1-5; D gene ambiguous. Sequenced here: peripheral blood, sampled on day 0 of MenACWY control vaccination. The receptor comes from an adult in good health. DNA for the CDR3: TGTGCCATCCGGGGTGGCAATCAGCCCCAGCATTTT. Protein product: CAIRGGNQPQHF.